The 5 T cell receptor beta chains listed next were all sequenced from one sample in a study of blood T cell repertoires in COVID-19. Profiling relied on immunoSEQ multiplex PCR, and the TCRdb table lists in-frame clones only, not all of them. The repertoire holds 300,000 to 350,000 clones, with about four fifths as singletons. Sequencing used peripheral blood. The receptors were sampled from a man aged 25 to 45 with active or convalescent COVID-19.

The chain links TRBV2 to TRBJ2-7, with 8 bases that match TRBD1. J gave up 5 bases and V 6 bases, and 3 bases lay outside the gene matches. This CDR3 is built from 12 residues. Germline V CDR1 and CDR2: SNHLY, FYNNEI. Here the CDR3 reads CASRVTGDEQYF. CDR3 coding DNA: TGTGCCAGCAGGGTGACAGGGGACGAGCAGTACTTC.

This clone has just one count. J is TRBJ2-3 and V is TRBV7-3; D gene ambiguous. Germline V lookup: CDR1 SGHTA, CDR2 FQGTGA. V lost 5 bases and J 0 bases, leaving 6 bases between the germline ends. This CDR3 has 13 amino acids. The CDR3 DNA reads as TGTGCCAGCAGCCACTCTAGCACAGATACGCAGTATTTT. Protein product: CASSHSSTDTQYF.

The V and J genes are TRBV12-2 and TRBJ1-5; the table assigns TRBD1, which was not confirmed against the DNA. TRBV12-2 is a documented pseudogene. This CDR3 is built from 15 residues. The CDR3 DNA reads TGTGCAAGTCGCCAAACGGGACAGTACAATCAGCCCCAGCATTTT. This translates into CASRQTGQYNQPQHF.

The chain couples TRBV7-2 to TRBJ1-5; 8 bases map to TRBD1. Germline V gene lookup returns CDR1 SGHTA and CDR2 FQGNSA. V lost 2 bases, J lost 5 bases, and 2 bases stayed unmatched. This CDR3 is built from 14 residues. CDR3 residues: CASSLRQGYQPQHF. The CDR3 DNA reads TGTGCCAGCAGCTTACGACAGGGGTATCAGCCCCAGCATTTT.

CDR3 nucleotides: TGCAGTGCTCACAAGGATACGCAGTATTTT. Amino acids: CSAHKDTQYF. This chain links TRBV20-1 with TRBJ2-3; unclear D gene. V shed 5 bases and J shed 6 bases, with 6 bases lying between them. The CDR3 is 10 amino acids. CDR1 and CDR2 from the germline V gene are DFQATT and SNEGSKA (reference sequence).